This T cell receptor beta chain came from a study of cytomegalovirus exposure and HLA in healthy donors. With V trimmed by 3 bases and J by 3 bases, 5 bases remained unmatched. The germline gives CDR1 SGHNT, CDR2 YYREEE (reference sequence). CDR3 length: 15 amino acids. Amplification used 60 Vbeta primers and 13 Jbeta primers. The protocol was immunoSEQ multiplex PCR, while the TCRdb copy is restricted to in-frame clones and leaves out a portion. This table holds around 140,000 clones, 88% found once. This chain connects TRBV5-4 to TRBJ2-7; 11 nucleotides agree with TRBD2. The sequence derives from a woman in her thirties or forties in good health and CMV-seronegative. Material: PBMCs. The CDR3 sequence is CASSWGGTSGYEQYF. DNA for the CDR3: TGTGCCAGCAGCTGGGGAGGGACTAGCGGCTACGAGCAGTACTTC.